The clone carrying this T cell receptor beta chain was recorded a few times. This sample is drawn from a study of T cell repertoires in aging, cancer and after chemotherapy. Peripheral blood genomic DNA, not sorted cells or RNA, was the template. TRB rearrangements spanning V, D and J were amplified using mixed TRB-A/B primers. MiXCR, applied by TCRdb to the multiplex PCR reads, yields one record per CDR3 protein. Here the sample spans some 15,000 distinct CDR3 sequences, about 20% being singletons. Trimming cost V 2 bases and J 0 bases, with 7 bases left between them. This CDR3 region has 13 residues. From germline, CDR1 is DFQATT and CDR2 SNEGSKA (reference sequence).

V usage is TRBV20-1 and J usage is TRBJ1-1; D not resolved. Sequencing was done on a sample of blood. The sequence was obtained from a human donor in good health. The CDR3 sequence: CSARPPLNTEAFF. The CDR3, as DNA: TGCAGTGCTAGACCCCCACTGAACACTGAAGCTTTCTTT.